This T cell receptor beta chain is from a study of T cell repertoires in cytomegalovirus infection. Study overall: Matching HLA type and CMV infection were both indicated by public TCR beta signatures.

As for this clonotype: Its target is unknown.

TCRdb used MiXCR to reprocess the reads, holding one entry per CDR3 protein. The repertoire holds around 190,000 distinct CDR3 sequences, with over 13% as singletons. General observations from the study: The study found HLA-C-restricted CMV-specific TCR beta clonotypes dominating the ex vivo response. There were carriers of CMV plus the relevant HLA, and cumulative public TCR beta family frequency identified them.

The CDR3 has 15 residues. Germline values: CDR1 SQVTM, CDR2 ANQGSEA. After removal of 6 bases from V and 0 bases from J, the junction contained 10 bases not matched to a gene. This TCR came from a human donor in good health (CMV status not recorded). Some clones in this sample may be carry-over from other donors' samples. This chain links TRBV29-1 with TRBJ2-7, with 8 positions matching TRBD2. What was sequenced was PBMCs. The CDR3 nucleotides read TGCAGCGTGAGGGATTGGACTAGCAGCTCCTACGAGCAGTACTTC. This gives the protein CSVRDWTSSSYEQYF.